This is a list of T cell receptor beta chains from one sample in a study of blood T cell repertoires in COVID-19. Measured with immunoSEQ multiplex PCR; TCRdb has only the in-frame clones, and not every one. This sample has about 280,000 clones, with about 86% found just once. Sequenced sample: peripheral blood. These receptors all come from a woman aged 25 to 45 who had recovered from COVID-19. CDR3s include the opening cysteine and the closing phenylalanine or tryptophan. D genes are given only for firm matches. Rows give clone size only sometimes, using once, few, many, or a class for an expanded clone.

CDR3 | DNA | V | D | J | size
CASHTGPSLSGNTIYF | TGTGCCAGTCATACAGGGCCCTCTCTCAGCGGAAACACCATATATTTT | TRBV19 | . | TRBJ1-3 | .
CASSLVPADNEQFF | TGTGCCAGCAGCTTAGTACCAGCGGACAATGAGCAGTTCTTC | TRBV7-9 | . | TRBJ2-1 | .
CASSSKDSLNQPQHF | TGTGCCAGCAGCAGTAAGGACAGCCTGAATCAGCCCCAGCATTTT | TRBV7-9 | . | TRBJ1-5 | .
CASSQDLRSGTEAFF | TGTGCCAGCAGCCAAGATCTCCGTTCAGGGACTGAAGCTTTCTTT | TRBV4-2 | . | TRBJ1-1 | .
CASSLGVSGPQETQYF | TGTGCCAGCAGCTTAGGCGTTAGCGGCCCCCAAGAGACCCAGTACTTC | TRBV11-3 | . | TRBJ2-5 | few
CASSRAVGTGDGYTF | TGTGCCAGCAGTCGGGCGGTTGGGACAGGGGATGGCTACACCTTC | TRBV6-5 | TRBD1 | TRBJ1-2 | .
CASSKLAGRVYEQYF | TGTGCCAGCAGCAAACTAGCGGGGAGGGTCTACGAGCAGTACTTC | TRBV6-2/TRBV6-3 | TRBD2 | TRBJ2-7 | .
CAISEEGGPYEQYF | TGTGCCATCAGTGAGGAGGGTGGGCCTTACGAGCAGTACTTC | TRBV10-3 | . | TRBJ2-7 | .
CASGGQPNTEAFF | TGCGCCAGCGGGGGACAGCCAAACACTGAAGCTTTCTTT | TRBV5-1 | TRBD1 | TRBJ1-1 | .
CASSSPGQLNEKLFF | TGTGCCAGCAGTTCCCCGGGACAGTTAAATGAAAAACTGTTTTTT | TRBV28 | TRBD1 | TRBJ1-4 | .
CASSIWTDNYEQYF | TGTGCCAGTAGCATTTGGACAGACAACTACGAGCAGTACTTC | TRBV19 | . | TRBJ2-7 | .
CASRGDGTGVTEAFF | TGTGCCAGTAGGGGAGACGGGACAGGGGTCACTGAAGCTTTCTTT | TRBV19 | TRBD1 | TRBJ1-1 | .
CASSIGSRGNQPQHF | TGTGCCAGTAGTATAGGATCTCGGGGCAATCAGCCCCAGCATTTT | TRBV19 | . | TRBJ1-5 | few
CTSSRRSTSGGSTSTDTQYF | TGCACCAGCAGCAGACGATCGACTAGCGGGGGATCTACTAGCACAGATACGCAGTATTTT | TRBV1 | . | TRBJ2-3 | .
CASSLVPYEQYF | TGTGCCAGCAGCTTAGTTCCTTACGAGCAGTACTTC | TRBV7-9 | . | TRBJ2-7 | .
CASSQSFVGVLQETQYF | TGTGCCAGCAGCCAATCTTTTGTCGGGGTGCTACAAGAGACCCAGTACTTC | TRBV3-1/TRBV3-2 | . | TRBJ2-5 | .